Below are 14 T cell receptor beta chains sequenced from a single sample in a study of T cell responses to AZD1222 COVID-19 vaccine. Method: immunoSEQ multiplex PCR; TCRdb's copy keeps in-frame clones and lacks some. The sample includes about 70,000 clones, about 83% seen only once; the top ten take 9.5% to 10%. The material was peripheral blood, obtained on day 0 of AZD1222 vaccination. These receptors came from an adult in good health.

This chain joins TRBV14 and TRBJ1-4, with 8 bases matching TRBD1. J was trimmed by 7 bases and V by 4 bases; bases with no gene match: 8. CDR1 and CDR2 from the germline V gene are SGHDN and FVKESK. The CDR3 is made up of 15 amino acids. CDR3: CASSRIGDRGEKLFF. In DNA form, the CDR3 reads TGTGCCAGCAGCCGGATAGGCGACAGGGGTGAAAAACTGTTTTTT. Supplemented by reference TRBV14 and TRBJ1-4, the full variable domain reads EAGVTQFPSHSVIEKGQTVTLRCDPISGHDNLYWYRRVMGKEIKFLLHFVKESKQDESGMPNNRFLAERTGGTYSTLKVQPAELEDSGVYFCASSRIGDRGEKLFFGSGTQLSVL.

J is TRBJ2-7 and V is TRBV7-9; 9 bases align to TRBD2. Germline-derived CDR1 and CDR2 are SEHNR and FQNEAQ (reference sequence). Losses at the gene ends were 4 bases for V and 3 bases for J; bases not matched to a gene: 4. This CDR3 has 14 amino acids. The CDR3 nucleotides read TGTGCCAGCAGCTCTCTAGCGGGGAGCTACGAGCAGTACTTC. Translation gives CASSSLAGSYEQYF.

The V gene is TRBV5-1, the J gene TRBJ1-2; the D gene is possibly TRBD1 (5 bases). The CDR3 length is 16 residues. Trimming removed 0 bases from V and 2 bases from J, with 14 bases in between. CDR1 SGHRS and CDR2 YFSETQ come from the germline V gene. In DNA, the CDR3 is TGCGCCAGCAGCTTGGGGGACCGCACACCGAACTATGGCTACACCTTC. This translates into CASSLGDRTPNYGYTF.

This clone came up many times. The chain joins TRBV24-1 to TRBJ1-6; TRBD1 is a possible D gene (5 bases). The CDR3 runs 15 residues. Trimming took off 2 bases at V and 4 bases at J, with 8 bases between the two ends. Per the germline V gene, CDR1 is KGHDR and CDR2 is SFDVKD. CDR3 sequence (DNA): TGTGCCACCAGTGATTCCGCAGGGTATAATTCACCCCTCCACTTT. It codes for CATSDSAGYNSPLHF.

V is TRBV7-8 and J is TRBJ2-5; D possibly corresponds to TRBD2 (7 bases). V gave up 0 bases and J gave up 3 bases, with 14 bases separating them. The CDR3 is 16 residues long. Germline CDR1 is SGHVS and CDR2 is FQNEAQ. In DNA form, the CDR3 reads TGTGCCAGCAGCTTAGCGGGGGGGCCTGGGGAAGAGACCCAGTACTTC. This translates into CASSLAGGPGEETQYF. Full variable domain (outside the CDR3, taken from reference TRBV7-8 and TRBJ2-5): GAGVSQSPRYKVAKRGQDVALRCDPISGHVSLFWYQQALGQGPEFLTYFQNEAQLDKSGLPSDRFFAERPEGSVSTLKIQRTQQEDSAVYLCASSLAGGPGEETQYFGPGTRLLVL.

This clone was picked up a small number of times. The chain is built from TRBV12-3 or TRBV12-4 and TRBJ1-5; no definite D call. CDR3 length: 13 amino acids. The V gene lost 1 base and the J gene lost 4 bases, with 5 bases spanning the gap. CDR3 amino acids: CASSLDQNQPQHF. The CDR3 region has the DNA TGTGCCAGCAGTTTAGATCAGAATCAGCCCCAGCATTTT.

This chain links TRBV28 with TRBJ2-7; D gene ambiguous. The V and J ends lost 7 bases and 2 bases respectively, with 12 bases between them. Germline V gene sequence: CDR1 MDHEN, CDR2 SYDVKM. The CDR3 has 13 residues. The CDR3 spells CASNPQNTYEQYF. The CDR3 DNA is TGTGCCAGCAACCCACAGAATACCTACGAGCAGTACTTC.

The chain uses TRBV3-1 (or the pseudogene TRBV3-2) and TRBJ1-3; 7 bases are shared with TRBD1. The germline gives CDR1 LGHDT, CDR2 YNNKEL (reference sequence). J gave up 6 bases and V 1 base, and 9 bases lay outside the gene matches. The CDR3 totals 16 residues. Here the CDR3 DNA reads TGTGCCAGCAGCCAAGGGGGGACAGATCTTGTAAACACCATATATTTT. As protein: CASSQGGTDLVNTIYF.

The rearrangement links TRBV7-9 to TRBJ2-2; 9 bases match TRBD1. This CDR3 is 16 amino acids long. Germline lookup yields CDR1 SEHNR and CDR2 FQNEAQ (reference sequence). V trimming: 5 bases; J trimming: 4 bases; junction bases outside the gene matches: 8. CDR3: CASSPRTGASTGELFF. CDR3 sequence (DNA): TGTGCCAGCAGCCCGCGGACAGGGGCTAGCACCGGGGAGCTGTTTTTT. The entire variable domain, with the rest obtained from reference TRBV7-9 and TRBJ2-2, is as follows: DTGVSQNPRHKITKRGQNVTFRCDPISEHNRLYWYRQTLGQGPEFLTYFQNEAQLEKSRLLSDRFSAERPKGSFSTLEIQRTEQGDSAMYLCASSPRTGASTGELFFGEGSRLTVL.

This chain joins TRBV27 and TRBJ2-7; D gene ambiguous. The CDR3 extends over 14 amino acids. V lost 0 bases, J lost 3 bases, and 9 bases lay in between. Germline V gene lookup returns CDR1 MNHEY and CDR2 SMNVEV (reference sequence). Here the CDR3 DNA reads TGTGCCAGCAGTTTATCTGGCAACCGCTACGAGCAGTACTTC. Its translation: CASSLSGNRYEQYF.

The genes are TRBV10-3 and TRBJ1-5; D possibly corresponds to TRBD1 (5 bases). Germline V lookup: CDR1 ENHRY, CDR2 SYGVKD. Trimming left V 5 bases short and J 5 bases short, with 16 bases between. CDR3 size: 15 residues. This CDR3 reads CAISSQSGLDQPQHF. CDR3 DNA: TGTGCCATCAGTTCTCAGTCAGGGCTGGATCAGCCCCAGCATTTT.

V usage is TRBV10-2 and J usage is TRBJ1-5, with TRBD1 matching over 10 bases. The germline CDR1 and CDR2 sequences are WSHSY and SAAADI. The CDR3 length is 16 residues. Losses at the gene ends were 5 bases for V and 0 bases for J; bases not matched to a gene: 4. CDR3 sequence (DNA): TGCGCCAGCAGTTCGGGACAGGGGTATAGCAATCAGCCCCAGCATTTT. This codes for CASSSGQGYSNQPQHF.

This clone has only one observation. The rearrangement joins TRBV7-2 to TRBJ1-2; D gene unclear. Germline CDR1 is SGHTA and CDR2 is FQGNSA. The length of the CDR3 is 13 residues. V was clipped by 4 bases and J by 4 bases, with 10 bases between them. Here the CDR3 DNA reads TGTGCCAGCAGCTCGGGGATTCGCTATGGCTACACCTTC. Residues: CASSSGIRYGYTF.

The chain couples TRBV5-1 to TRBJ1-2; possible D gene TRBD1, 6 bases. The length of the CDR3 is 16 residues. CDR1 and CDR2 from the germline V gene are SGHRS and YFSETQ. Trimming stripped 0 bases from V and 1 base from J, with 13 bases between. Here the CDR3 reads CASSLGGPNLNYGYTF. The CDR3 bases are TGCGCCAGCAGCTTGGGGGGGCCGAACCTTAACTATGGCTACACCTTC.